This TCR beta chain was retrieved from a study of shared clonotypes between healthy human individuals. Study-wide background: Plates per donor: three CD4 naive, three CD4 memory, two CD8 naive, one CD8 memory.

About this clone: Its specificity is unknown.

Measured with immunoSEQ multiplex PCR; TCRdb has only the in-frame clones, and not every one. The sample has approximately 530,000 clones; approximately 94% are singletons. Study-level results: Around 5.3% of naive CD4 clonotypes were shared across four donors.

The sequence derives from a woman under 40 in good health. The sample taken for sequencing was naive CD4+ T cells sorted from blood. Documented subset: CD45RA+ positively selected.

The CDR3 is CASSAKRYNEQFF. The CDR3, as DNA: TGTGCCAGCAGCGCCAAACGCTACAATGAGCAGTTCTTC. J is TRBJ2-1 and V is TRBV9; D gene unclear. Germline CDR1 reads SGDLS; CDR2 reads YYNGEE. The V gene lost 3 bases and the J gene lost 3 bases, with 7 bases spanning the gap. The CDR3 runs 13 residues.